The rows below give T cell receptor beta chains drawn from one sample of a study of blood T cell repertoires in COVID-19. Assay: immunoSEQ multiplex PCR; the TCRdb copy retains only in-frame clones and omits some. The sample contains about 250,000 clones, approximately 80% of which appear only once. Input material: PBMCs or T cells enriched from blood (not recorded which). Every receptor here comes from a man aged 40-55 years who had been exposed to COVID-19. Each CDR3 is given with its conserved first and last residue. A D gene is named only where the DNA matches it firmly. Rows may omit the clone size; those that give it use once, few, many or a size class.

v_call: TRBV4-1; clone_size: few; j_call: TRBJ1-6; cdr3_length: 14; d_call: .; cdr3_nt: TGCGCCAGCAGGGGTTGGGGAGTTGGGTCACCCCTCCACTTT; cdr3_aa: CASRGWGVGSPLHF
v_call: TRBV7-2; clone_size: .; j_call: TRBJ2-1; cdr3_length: 17; d_call: TRBD2; cdr3_nt: TGTGCCAGCAGCTTAATGCTAGTATGGGGGGGCTACAATGAGCAGTTCTTC; cdr3_aa: CASSLMLVWGGYNEQFF
v_call: TRBV7-3; clone_size: .; j_call: TRBJ2-3; cdr3_length: 14; d_call: TRBD2; cdr3_nt: TGTGCCAGCAGCTTAAGTCTAGCGGCAGATACGCAGTATTTT; cdr3_aa: CASSLSLAADTQYF
v_call: TRBV19; clone_size: .; j_call: TRBJ2-7; cdr3_length: 15; d_call: TRBD2; cdr3_nt: TGTGCCAGTAGTATTCCGACGGGAGGGAGCTACGAGCAGTACTTC; cdr3_aa: CASSIPTGGSYEQYF
v_call: TRBV5-1; clone_size: .; j_call: TRBJ2-1; cdr3_length: 15; d_call: TRBD1; cdr3_nt: TGCGCCAGCCAGCAAGACAGGGTGTTGGGAAATGAGCAGTTCTTC; cdr3_aa: CASQQDRVLGNEQFF
v_call: TRBV10-1; clone_size: .; j_call: TRBJ2-7; cdr3_length: 15; d_call: TRBD2; cdr3_nt: TGCGCCAGCAGTGAGTATGTAGCGGGAGACTACGAGCAGTACTTC; cdr3_aa: CASSEYVAGDYEQYF
v_call: TRBV5-1; clone_size: few; j_call: TRBJ2-7; cdr3_length: 15; d_call: .; cdr3_nt: TGCGCCAGCAGCTTGGTAGGGAGCGGCCCTCCCCAGCAGTACTTC; cdr3_aa: CASSLVGSGPPQQYF
v_call: TRBV5-4; clone_size: .; j_call: TRBJ2-4; cdr3_length: 14; d_call: .; cdr3_nt: TGTGCCAGCAGCGCCTGGACAGGGAGGGACATTCAGTACTTC; cdr3_aa: CASSAWTGRDIQYF
v_call: TRBV6-5; clone_size: .; j_call: TRBJ1-5; cdr3_length: 12; d_call: .; cdr3_nt: TGTGCCAGCGGGGAGTCTAATCAGCCCCAGCATTTT; cdr3_aa: CASGESNQPQHF
v_call: TRBV7-2; clone_size: .; j_call: TRBJ2-7; cdr3_length: 14; d_call: .; cdr3_nt: TGTGCCAGCAGCTTAAAACAGGGCACCTACGAGCAGTACTTC; cdr3_aa: CASSLKQGTYEQYF
v_call: TRBV12-5; clone_size: .; j_call: TRBJ2-7; cdr3_length: 14; d_call: TRBD1; cdr3_nt: TGTGCTAGTGGCCTGGGACAGCCCCCGGTGGAGCAGTACTTC; cdr3_aa: CASGLGQPPVEQYF
v_call: TRBV2; clone_size: .; j_call: TRBJ2-7; cdr3_length: 12; d_call: .; cdr3_nt: TGTGCCAGCATATTGAGCTCCTACGAGCAGTACTTC; cdr3_aa: CASILSSYEQYF
v_call: TRBV11-3; clone_size: .; j_call: TRBJ2-2; cdr3_length: 16; d_call: TRBD1; cdr3_nt: TGTGCCAGCAGCACCCGACAGGGGGCAGTCACCGGGGAGCTGTTTTTT; cdr3_aa: CASSTRQGAVTGELFF
v_call: TRBV19; clone_size: .; j_call: TRBJ1-2; cdr3_length: 15; d_call: TRBD1; cdr3_nt: TGTGCCAGTAGTACAAAGACGACAGGGAACTATGGCTACACCTTC; cdr3_aa: CASSTKTTGNYGYTF
v_call: TRBV27; clone_size: once; j_call: TRBJ2-7; cdr3_length: 16; d_call: TRBD2; cdr3_nt: TGTGCCAGCAGTATCCTAGCGGGATCAGGTGTCTACGAGCAGTACTTC; cdr3_aa: CASSILAGSGVYEQYF
v_call: TRBV19; clone_size: .; j_call: TRBJ1-1; cdr3_length: 11; d_call: .; cdr3_nt: TGTGCCGCCGGGGGGTACACTGAAGCTTTCTTT; cdr3_aa: CAAGGYTEAFF
v_call: TRBV19; clone_size: .; j_call: TRBJ1-1; cdr3_length: 13; d_call: .; cdr3_nt: TGTGCCAGTAGTACCCGACAGTGGGGTGAAGCTTTCTTT; cdr3_aa: CASSTRQWGEAFF
v_call: TRBV6-1; clone_size: .; j_call: TRBJ1-5; cdr3_length: 16; d_call: .; cdr3_nt: TGTGCCAGCAGTGAGGGAGTTGCCTGGCAGGATCAGCCCCAGCATTTT; cdr3_aa: CASSEGVAWQDQPQHF
v_call: TRBV9; clone_size: .; j_call: TRBJ2-4; cdr3_length: 13; d_call: TRBD2; cdr3_nt: TGTGCCAGCAGCTCCCGGGGGGAAAACATTCAGTACTTC; cdr3_aa: CASSSRGENIQYF
v_call: TRBV7-8; clone_size: .; j_call: TRBJ2-7; cdr3_length: 15; d_call: TRBD2; cdr3_nt: TGTGCCAGCAGCAAGATGGGCGGGAGCTCCTACGAGCAGTACTTC; cdr3_aa: CASSKMGGSSYEQYF
v_call: TRBV7-2; clone_size: .; j_call: TRBJ2-7; cdr3_length: 15; d_call: .; cdr3_nt: TGTGCCAGCAGCTTCGGGCTTGGACAGAGCTACGAGCAGTACTTC; cdr3_aa: CASSFGLGQSYEQYF
v_call: TRBV29-1; clone_size: .; j_call: TRBJ1-1; cdr3_length: 12; d_call: .; cdr3_nt: TGCAGCGCCCAGGCCGGGAACACTGAAGCTTTCTTT; cdr3_aa: CSAQAGNTEAFF
v_call: TRBV7-9; clone_size: .; j_call: TRBJ2-2; cdr3_length: 16; d_call: TRBD2; cdr3_nt: TGTGCCAGCAGCCCAGAGGGGCTAGCGGGAGCCGGGGAGCTGTTTTTT; cdr3_aa: CASSPEGLAGAGELFF
v_call: TRBV6-5; clone_size: .; j_call: TRBJ1-2; cdr3_length: 13; d_call: .; cdr3_nt: TGTGCCAGCCACGGGACTCATAAGGGGGGCTACACCTTC; cdr3_aa: CASHGTHKGGYTF
v_call: TRBV5-1; clone_size: .; j_call: TRBJ1-1; cdr3_length: 14; d_call: .; cdr3_nt: TGCGCCAGCAGCTTGGTGAAGGGGAATGGTGAAGCTTTCTTT; cdr3_aa: CASSLVKGNGEAFF
v_call: TRBV4-1; clone_size: .; j_call: TRBJ1-4; cdr3_length: 16; d_call: TRBD1; cdr3_nt: TGCGCCAGCAGCCAAGACGAGGGACAGAGAAATGAAAAACTGTTTTTT; cdr3_aa: CASSQDEGQRNEKLFF
v_call: TRBV14; clone_size: .; j_call: TRBJ2-1; cdr3_length: 13; d_call: TRBD2; cdr3_nt: TGTGCCAGCAGCCAAGGTTTAGGGACTAGGGGGTTCTTC; cdr3_aa: CASSQGLGTRGFF
v_call: TRBV25-1; clone_size: .; j_call: TRBJ1-2; cdr3_length: 13; d_call: TRBD1; cdr3_nt: TGTGCCAGCAGCCCACAGGGGGCGGGAGGCTACACCTTC; cdr3_aa: CASSPQGAGGYTF
v_call: TRBV6-5; clone_size: .; j_call: TRBJ1-5; cdr3_length: 13; d_call: .; cdr3_nt: TGTGCCAGCAGTTCGGGTGGGTATCAGCCCCAGCATTTT; cdr3_aa: CASSSGGYQPQHF
v_call: TRBV11-2; clone_size: once; j_call: TRBJ2-1; cdr3_length: 17; d_call: TRBD2; cdr3_nt: TGTGCCAGCAGCTTACTCAGAGGACTAGCGGGAGACAATGAGCAGTTCTTC; cdr3_aa: CASSLLRGLAGDNEQFF
v_call: TRBV12-3/TRBV12-4; clone_size: once; j_call: TRBJ2-1; cdr3_length: 13; d_call: TRBD1; cdr3_nt: TGTGCCAGCATACTGACAGGGGGAAATGAGCAGTTCTTC; cdr3_aa: CASILTGGNEQFF
v_call: TRBV11-2; clone_size: few; j_call: TRBJ1-1; cdr3_length: 15; d_call: .; cdr3_nt: TGTGCCAGCAGCTTAGTAGCGAATGCGAACACTGAAGCTTTCTTT; cdr3_aa: CASSLVANANTEAFF
v_call: TRBV3-1/TRBV3-2; clone_size: .; j_call: TRBJ2-1; cdr3_length: 13; d_call: .; cdr3_nt: TGTGCCAGCAGCCAAGACCGGTACAATGAGCAGTTCTTC; cdr3_aa: CASSQDRYNEQFF
v_call: TRBV12-3/TRBV12-4; clone_size: .; j_call: TRBJ1-4; cdr3_length: 13; d_call: .; cdr3_nt: TGTGCCAGCAATCGGAGCCCTAGTGAAAAACTGTTTTTT; cdr3_aa: CASNRSPSEKLFF
v_call: TRBV5-1; clone_size: .; j_call: TRBJ1-2; cdr3_length: 15; d_call: .; cdr3_nt: TGCGCCAGCAGCCCAGGCTGGGGGGGCGACTATGGCTACACCTTC; cdr3_aa: CASSPGWGGDYGYTF
v_call: TRBV24-1; clone_size: .; j_call: TRBJ2-3; cdr3_length: 16; d_call: TRBD1; cdr3_nt: TGTGCCACCAGTGATTCCAGGGGGAGAAGCACAGATACGCAGTATTTT; cdr3_aa: CATSDSRGRSTDTQYF
v_call: TRBV19; clone_size: .; j_call: TRBJ2-7; cdr3_length: 16; d_call: TRBD2; cdr3_nt: TGTGCCCGAGAGTCAACTAGCGCCGATGAGCTTAGGGAGCAGTACTTC; cdr3_aa: CARESTSADELREQYF
v_call: TRBV7-8; clone_size: .; j_call: TRBJ2-3; cdr3_length: 11; d_call: .; cdr3_nt: TGTGCCAGTGGGGCCATGGATACGCAGTATTTT; cdr3_aa: CASGAMDTQYF
v_call: TRBV5-5; clone_size: .; j_call: TRBJ2-7; cdr3_length: 14; d_call: TRBD2; cdr3_nt: TGTGCCAGCAGCCAACTAGCGGGATTCTACGAGCAGTACTTC; cdr3_aa: CASSQLAGFYEQYF
v_call: TRBV2; clone_size: .; j_call: TRBJ1-2; cdr3_length: 14; d_call: .; cdr3_nt: TGTGCCAGCAGTGAAGAGACTAAGATCTATGGCTACACCTTC; cdr3_aa: CASSEETKIYGYTF